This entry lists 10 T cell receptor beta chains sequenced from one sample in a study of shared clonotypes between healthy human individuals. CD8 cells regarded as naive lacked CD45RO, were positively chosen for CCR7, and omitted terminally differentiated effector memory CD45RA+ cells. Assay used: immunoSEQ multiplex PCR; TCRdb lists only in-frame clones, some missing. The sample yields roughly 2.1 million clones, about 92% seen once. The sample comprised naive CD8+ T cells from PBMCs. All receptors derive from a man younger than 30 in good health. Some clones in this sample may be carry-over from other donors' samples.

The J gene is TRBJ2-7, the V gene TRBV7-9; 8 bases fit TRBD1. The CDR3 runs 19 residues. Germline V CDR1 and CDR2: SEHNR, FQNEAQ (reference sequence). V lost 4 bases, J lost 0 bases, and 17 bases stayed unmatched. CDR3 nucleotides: TGTGCCAGCAGCTACCAACCGGGACAGGCGATCTCCTACTCCTACGAGCAGTACTTC. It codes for CASSYQPGQAISYSYEQYF. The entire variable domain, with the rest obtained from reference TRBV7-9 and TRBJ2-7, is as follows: DTGVSQNPRHKITKRGQNVTFRCDPISEHNRLYWYRQTLGQGPEFLTYFQNEAQLEKSRLLSDRFSAERPKGSFSTLEIQRTEQGDSAMYLCASSYQPGQAISYSYEQYFGPGTRLTVT.

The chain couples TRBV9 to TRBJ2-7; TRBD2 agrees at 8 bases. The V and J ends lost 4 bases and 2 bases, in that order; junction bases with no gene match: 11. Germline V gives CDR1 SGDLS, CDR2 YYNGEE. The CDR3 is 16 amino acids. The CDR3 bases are TGTGCCAGCAGCATAGCTGGACTAGCCCCGACCTACGAGCAGTACTTC. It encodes CASSIAGLAPTYEQYF. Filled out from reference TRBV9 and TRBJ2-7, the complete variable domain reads DSGVTQTPKHLITATGQRVTLRCSPRSGDLSVYWYQQSLDQGLQFLIQYYNGEERAKGNILERFSAQQFPDLHSELNLSSLELGDSALYFCASSIAGLAPTYEQYFGPGTRLTVT.

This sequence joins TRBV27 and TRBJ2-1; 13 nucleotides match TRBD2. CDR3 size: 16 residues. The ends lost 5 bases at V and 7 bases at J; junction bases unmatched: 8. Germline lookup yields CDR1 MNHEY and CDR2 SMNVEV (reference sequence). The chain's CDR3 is CASSPELAGGLNEQFF. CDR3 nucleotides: TGTGCCAGCAGTCCAGAACTAGCGGGAGGGTTGAATGAGCAGTTCTTC.

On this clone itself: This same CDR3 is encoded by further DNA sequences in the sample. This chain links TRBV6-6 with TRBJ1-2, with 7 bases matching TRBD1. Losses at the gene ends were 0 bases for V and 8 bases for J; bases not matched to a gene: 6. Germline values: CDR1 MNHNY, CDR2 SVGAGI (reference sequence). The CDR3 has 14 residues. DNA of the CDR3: TGTGCCAGCAGTTACTCTGAGGGGGCGGCAGGCTACACCTTC. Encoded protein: CASSYSEGAAGYTF.

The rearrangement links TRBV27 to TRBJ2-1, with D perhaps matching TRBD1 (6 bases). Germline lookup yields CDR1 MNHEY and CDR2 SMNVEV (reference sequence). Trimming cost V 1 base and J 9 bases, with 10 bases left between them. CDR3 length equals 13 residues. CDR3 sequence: CASSLYSGAEQFF. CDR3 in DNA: TGTGCCAGCAGTTTATACTCAGGGGCTGAGCAGTTCTTC.

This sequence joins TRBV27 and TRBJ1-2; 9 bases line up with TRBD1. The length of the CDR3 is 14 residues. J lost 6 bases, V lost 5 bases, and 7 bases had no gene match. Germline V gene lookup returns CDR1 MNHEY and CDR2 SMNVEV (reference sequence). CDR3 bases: TGTGCCAGCAGTCCAAGGGGACAGGGTAATGGCTACACCTTC. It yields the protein CASSPRGQGNGYTF.

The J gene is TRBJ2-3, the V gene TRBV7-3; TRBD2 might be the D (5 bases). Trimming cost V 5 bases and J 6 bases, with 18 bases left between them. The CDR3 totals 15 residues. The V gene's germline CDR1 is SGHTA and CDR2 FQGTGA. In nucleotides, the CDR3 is TGTGCCAGCAGCGATCGACCGGGAATGCGGGATACGCAGTATTTT. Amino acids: CASSDRPGMRDTQYF.

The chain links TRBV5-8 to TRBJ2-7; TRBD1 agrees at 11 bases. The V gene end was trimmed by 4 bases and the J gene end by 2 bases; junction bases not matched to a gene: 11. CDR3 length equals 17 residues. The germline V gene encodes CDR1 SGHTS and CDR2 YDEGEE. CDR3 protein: CASSKTWTGGPAYEQYF. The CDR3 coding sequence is TGTGCCAGCAGCAAGACCTGGACAGGGGGCCCTGCCTACGAGCAGTACTTC.

The CDR3 loop reads CASSESGGLDYGYTF. The CDR3 DNA is TGTGCCAGCAGTGAATCTGGAGGGTTGGACTATGGCTACACCTTC. J is TRBJ1-2 and V is TRBV25-1; D gene uncertain. The germline gives CDR1 MGHDK, CDR2 SYGVNS. The CDR3 consists of 15 residues. V lost 1 base and J 3 bases, leaving 12 bases between the germline ends.

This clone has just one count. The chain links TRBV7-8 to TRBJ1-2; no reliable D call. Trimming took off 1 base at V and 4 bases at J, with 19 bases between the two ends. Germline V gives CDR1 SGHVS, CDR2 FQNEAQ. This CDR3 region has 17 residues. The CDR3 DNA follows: TGTGCCAGCAGCTTAGGAGGCGGCTTCGGGCTTTTCTATGGCTACACCTTC. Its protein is CASSLGGGFGLFYGYTF.